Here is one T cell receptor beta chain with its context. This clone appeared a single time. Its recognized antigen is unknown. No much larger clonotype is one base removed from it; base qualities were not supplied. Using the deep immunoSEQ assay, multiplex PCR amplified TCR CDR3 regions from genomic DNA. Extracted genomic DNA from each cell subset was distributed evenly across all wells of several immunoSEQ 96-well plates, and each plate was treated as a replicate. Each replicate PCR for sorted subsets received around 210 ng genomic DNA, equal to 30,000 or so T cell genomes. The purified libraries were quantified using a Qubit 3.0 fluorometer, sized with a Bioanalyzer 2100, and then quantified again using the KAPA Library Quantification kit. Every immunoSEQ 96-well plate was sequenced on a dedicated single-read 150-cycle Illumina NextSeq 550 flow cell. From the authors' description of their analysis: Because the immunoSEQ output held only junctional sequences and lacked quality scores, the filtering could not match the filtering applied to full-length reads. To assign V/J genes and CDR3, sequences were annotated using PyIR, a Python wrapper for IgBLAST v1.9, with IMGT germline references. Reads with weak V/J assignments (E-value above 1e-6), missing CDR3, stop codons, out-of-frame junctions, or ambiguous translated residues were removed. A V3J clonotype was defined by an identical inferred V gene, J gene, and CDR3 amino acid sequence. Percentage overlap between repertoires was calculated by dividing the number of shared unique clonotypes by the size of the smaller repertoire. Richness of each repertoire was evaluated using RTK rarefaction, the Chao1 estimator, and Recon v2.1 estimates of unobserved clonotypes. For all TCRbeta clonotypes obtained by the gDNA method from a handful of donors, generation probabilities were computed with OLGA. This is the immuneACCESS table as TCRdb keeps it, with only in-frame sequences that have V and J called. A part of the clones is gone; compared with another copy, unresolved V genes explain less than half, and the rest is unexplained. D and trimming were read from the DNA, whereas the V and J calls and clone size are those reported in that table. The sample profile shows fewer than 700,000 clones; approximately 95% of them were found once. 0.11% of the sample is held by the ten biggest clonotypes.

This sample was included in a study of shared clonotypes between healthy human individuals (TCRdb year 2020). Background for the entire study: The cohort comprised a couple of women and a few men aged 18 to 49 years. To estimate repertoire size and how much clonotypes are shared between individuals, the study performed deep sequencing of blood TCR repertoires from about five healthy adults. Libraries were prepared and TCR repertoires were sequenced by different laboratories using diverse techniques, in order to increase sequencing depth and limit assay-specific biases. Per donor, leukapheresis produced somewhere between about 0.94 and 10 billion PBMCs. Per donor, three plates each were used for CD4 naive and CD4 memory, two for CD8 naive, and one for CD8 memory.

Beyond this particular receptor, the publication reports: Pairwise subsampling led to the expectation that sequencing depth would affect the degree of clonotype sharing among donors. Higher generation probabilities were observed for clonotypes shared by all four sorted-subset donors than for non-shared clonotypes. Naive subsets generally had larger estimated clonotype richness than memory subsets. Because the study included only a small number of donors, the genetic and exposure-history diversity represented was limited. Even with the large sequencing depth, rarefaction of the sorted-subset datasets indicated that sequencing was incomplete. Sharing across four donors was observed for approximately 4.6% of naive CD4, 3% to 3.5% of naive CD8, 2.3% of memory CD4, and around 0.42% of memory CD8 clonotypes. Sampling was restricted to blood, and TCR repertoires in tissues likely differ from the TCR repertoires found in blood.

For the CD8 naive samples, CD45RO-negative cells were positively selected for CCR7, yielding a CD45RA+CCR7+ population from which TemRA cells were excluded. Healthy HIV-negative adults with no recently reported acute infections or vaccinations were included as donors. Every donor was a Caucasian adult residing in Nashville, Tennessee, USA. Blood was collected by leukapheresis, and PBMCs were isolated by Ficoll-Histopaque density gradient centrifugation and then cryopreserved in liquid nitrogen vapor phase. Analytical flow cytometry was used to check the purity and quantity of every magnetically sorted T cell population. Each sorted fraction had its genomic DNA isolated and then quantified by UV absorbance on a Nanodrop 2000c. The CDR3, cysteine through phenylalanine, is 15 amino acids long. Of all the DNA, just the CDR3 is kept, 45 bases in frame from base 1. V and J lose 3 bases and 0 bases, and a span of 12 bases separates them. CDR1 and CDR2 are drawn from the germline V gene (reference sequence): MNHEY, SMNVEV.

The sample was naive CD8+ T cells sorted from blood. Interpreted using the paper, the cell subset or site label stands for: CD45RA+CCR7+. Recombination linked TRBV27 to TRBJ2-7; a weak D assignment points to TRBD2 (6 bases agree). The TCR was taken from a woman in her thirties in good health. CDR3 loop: CASSFSAGSSYEQYF. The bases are TGTGCCAGCAGTTTTTCGGCGGGAAGCTCCTACGAGCAGTACTTC.